The rows below give T cell receptor beta chains drawn from one sample of a study of T-cell memory formation after mild COVID-19. TCRdb re-called the 5' RACE reads through MiXCR, storing one row per CDR3 protein. The profile shows over 300,000 distinct CDR3 sequences, 20% of them singletons. The specimen sequenced was PBMCs or a T cell subset sorted from them (not recorded which). All receptors derive from a man younger than 35 who had mild COVID-19 (a few samples of this study predate the infection). Cell type and time point are not known. The CDR3 runs from the conserved cysteine through the conserved F or W. A D gene is named only where the DNA matches it firmly. Not all rows give a size; the values are once, few, many and, for expanded clones, a class.

TRBJ2-5 - TRBV28 - TGTGCCAGCAGACCCGCCGGGTGGCAGGGACCCTACCAAGAGACCCAGTACTTC CASRPAGWQGPYQETQYF
TRBJ2-3 few TRBV29-1 - TGCAGCGTTCGAAGGGCAAAAAGAGGGGATACGCAGTATTTT CSVRRAKRGDTQYF
TRBJ2-7 few TRBV7-2 TRBD1 TGTGCCAGCAGCTTGGGGACAGTCCATCGCGAGCAGTACTTC CASSLGTVHREQYF
TRBJ1-4 - TRBV5-1 - TGCGCCAGCAGCTTGGGTCAACCCGATACAGTGTCTTTTTTT CASSLGQPDTVSFF
TRBJ2-3 few TRBV5-1 - TGCGCCAGCAGCACCTCTGACAACCCTAGCACAGATACGCAGTATTTT CASSTSDNPSTDTQYF
TRBJ1-1 - TRBV5-1 - TGCGCCAGCAGTCTATCGGTATGGGGGGTTAAAGAGGTCTTGAACACTGAAGCTTTCTTT CASSLSVWGVKEVLNTEAFF
TRBJ2-2 - TRBV5-1 - TGCGCCAGCAGCTTTACCCTCCCGCCCGGGGAGCTGTTTTTT CASSFTLPPGELFF
TRBJ2-5 many TRBV7-2 - TGTGCCAGCAGCTTGAGGGGCGAAAAGACCCAGTACTTC CASSLRGEKTQYF
TRBJ2-5 few TRBV5-1 - TGCGCCACGAGTTCGGGGAGTCAAGAGACCCAGTACTTC CATSSGSQETQYF
TRBJ2-1 - TRBV7-2 TRBD2 TGTGCCAGCAGCTATGGGGGACAGATCGGACTAGCGGCCTACAATGAGCAGTTCTTC CASSYGGQIGLAAYNEQFF
TRBJ1-5 - TRBV4-3 - TGCGCCAGCAGCCAAGAGTTCAATCAGCCCCAGCATTTT CASSQEFNQPQHF
TRBJ1-4 - TRBV7-8 - TGTGCCAGCAGCTTCGCAGGGGCGGGGTATAGTGAAAAACTGTTTTTT CASSFAGAGYSEKLFF
TRBJ1-2 few TRBV4-3 TRBD1 TGCGCCAGCAGCCAAGGGGAAACAGGGGCTAACTATGGCTACACCTTC CASSQGETGANYGYTF
TRBJ1-1 few TRBV27 - TGTGCCAGCAGTTTCCAGGGCCTCGCTGAAGCTTTCTTT CASSFQGLAEAFF
TRBJ2-3 few TRBV7-9 - TGTGCCAGCAGCAACGACCGAAAGGATACGCAGTATTTT CASSNDRKDTQYF
TRBJ2-7 few TRBV24-1 - TGTGCCACCAGCTCTGGGTCGGACGAGCAGTACTTC CATSSGSDEQYF
TRBJ1-2 - TRBV10-3 - TGTGCCATCAGTGTTGCCGGGACAAAGTCCGGATATGGCTACACCTTC CAISVAGTKSGYGYTF
TRBJ2-5 - TRBV5-1 - TGCGCCAGCAGAGAAGGGGGGGCGGGCCAAGAGACCCAGTACTTC CASREGGAGQETQYF
TRBJ2-5 few TRBV6-6 TRBD1 TGTGCCAGCACCTTGACAGGGAGAGAGACCCAGTACTTC CASTLTGRETQYF
TRBJ1-5 - TRBV20-1 - TGCAGTGCTAGAGGGGTGGCAGGGGAAGTAAACAATCAGCCCCAGCATTTT CSARGVAGEVNNQPQHF
TRBJ2-7 - TRBV27 TRBD1 TGTGCCAGCAGTTCCTACAGGGGGCTCTACGAGCAGTACTTC CASSSYRGLYEQYF
TRBJ2-3 - TRBV7-6 - TGTGCCAGCAGCGTCGGGACCCCCGCAGATACGCAGTATTTT CASSVGTPADTQYF
TRBJ1-5 - TRBV6-5 - TGTGCCAGCAGTTACTCGCCTCAGGGGAATCAGCCCCAGCATTTT CASSYSPQGNQPQHF
TRBJ2-1 few TRBV5-1 TRBD2 TGCGCCAGCAGCTTGGACGGAGCGGGGGCCTTCTACAATGAGCAGTTCTTC CASSLDGAGAFYNEQFF
TRBJ2-3 - TRBV7-3 - TGTGCCAGCAGCGCGACAGCAAACACAGATACGCAGTATTTT CASSATANTDTQYF
TRBJ2-6 - TRBV6-5 - TGTGCCAGCAGTTACCCTGGGGCCAACGTCCTGACTTTC CASSYPGANVLTF
TRBJ2-5 - TRBV7-7 - TGTGCTAGCAGCCGAAACAGGGTTGAAGAGACCCAGTACTTC CASSRNRVEETQYF
TRBJ2-7 - TRBV10-3 TRBD1 TGTGCCATCAGTGAGTCCAAGGACAGGGGCCGCTACGAGCAGTACTTC CAISESKDRGRYEQYF
TRBJ2-3 - TRBV15 TRBD1 TGTGCCACCAGCACCGGGACAGGTCCCAGCACAGATACGCAGTATTTT CATSTGTGPSTDTQYF
TRBJ2-3 few TRBV3-1 - TGTGCCAGCAGACCGAGGGGCACAGATACGCAGTATTTT CASRPRGTDTQYF
TRBJ2-2 few TRBV4-3 TRBD2 TGCGCCAGCAGCCAAGATCGGACTAGCGGTTTCAACACCGGGGAGCTGTTTTTT CASSQDRTSGFNTGELFF
TRBJ2-3 - TRBV4-3 TRBD2 TGCGCCAGCAGCCCCGGACTAGCAGATTACACAGATACGCAGTATTTT CASSPGLADYTDTQYF
TRBJ1-3 - TRBV18 - TGTGCCAGCTCACCAGGTCCCCTTATAAACACCATATATTTT CASSPGPLINTIYF
TRBJ2-1 - TRBV4-2 TRBD2 TGTGCCAGCAGCCAAGATCGGGGGGGGTTCTACAATGAGCAGTTCTTC CASSQDRGGFYNEQFF
TRBJ2-3 - TRBV5-1 TRBD2 TGCGCCAGCAGCTTGAGGGCTAGCGGGGAGGATACGCAGTATTTT CASSLRASGEDTQYF
TRBJ1-6 few TRBV5-1 - TGCGCCAGCAGCCGCCCGGGGGCGAATTCACCCCTCCACTTT CASSRPGANSPLHF
TRBJ2-1 - TRBV18 TRBD2 TGTGCCAGCTCAGGGACTAGGTCACACAATGAGCAGTTCTTC CASSGTRSHNEQFF
TRBJ2-7 - TRBV4-3 TRBD1 TGCGCCAGCAGCCCTTCACAGGGGGCCTCCTACGAGCAGTACTTC CASSPSQGASYEQYF
TRBJ1-5 - TRBV28 - TGTGCCAGCAGTTTCGAACCGTTAGGCAATCAGCCCCAGCATTTT CASSFEPLGNQPQHF
TRBJ2-3 - TRBV27 - TGTGCCAGCAGTGGGAGACTGGGAGATACGCAGTATTTT CASSGRLGDTQYF
TRBJ2-3 few TRBV7-3 - TGTGCCAGCAGCTTAGTCGGGGCAACTAGCACAGATACGCAGTATTTT CASSLVGATSTDTQYF
TRBJ1-6 once TRBV9 TRBD1 TGTGCCAGCAGCCCCCGGGACAGGGCTTTTAATTCACCCCTCCACTTT CASSPRDRAFNSPLHF
TRBJ2-7 - TRBV5-1 - TGCGCCAGCAGCCCCGGCGGGGCGCTCGACGAGCAGTACTTC CASSPGGALDEQYF
TRBJ2-6 few TRBV4-3 - TGCGCCAGCAGCAAAGGCCCAGCCGCAGGGAACTCTGGGGCCAACGTCCTGACTTTC CASSKGPAAGNSGANVLTF
TRBJ2-1 - TRBV6-1 TRBD2 TGTGCCAGCAGTACGGGAGGGACTAGCGGGGCCCATGAGCAGTTCTTC CASSTGGTSGAHEQFF